The 18 T cell receptor beta chains listed next were all sequenced from one sample in a study of tumor-infiltrating lymphocytes in primary liver carcinoma. Synthesis of TCR beta cDNA was carried out from about 0.55 ug total RNA with a constant-region primer. Nested multiplex PCR, run for three rounds with slightly modified ARM-PCR, yielded TCR beta libraries. Both of the initial two PCR rounds ran for about 11 cycles and employed TRBV1-TRBV30 forward primers alongside a C-beta reverse primer. TCRdb re-called the multiplex PCR reads through MiXCR, storing one row per CDR3 protein. This table has tens of thousands of distinct CDR3 sequences, roughly 75% appearing once. The study co-extracted DNA and RNA from roughly 20-30 mg of unsorted bulk tissue. Sample: tumor-adjacent normal liver tissue. The receptor set was obtained from a woman aged 25-40 years with primary liver carcinoma and hepatitis B virus infection.

Ten or more counts support this clonotype. The rearrangement joins TRBV13 to TRBJ1-1, with D hard to call. The CDR3 extends over 13 amino acids. Germline CDR1 is PRHDT and CDR2 is FYEKMQ (reference sequence). Trimming shortened V by 1 base and J by 1 base, and 4 bases separated the two germline ends. The CDR3 region is CASSLEGNTEAFF. DNA of the CDR3: TGTGCCAGCAGCTTAGAGGGGAACACTGAAGCTTTCTTT.

The count of this clonotype is one. Sequence at one end of the junction differs from germline and may be a read error. The chain joins TRBV29-1 to TRBJ2-5, with D hard to call. The CDR3 is 12 residues long. From germline, CDR1 is SQVTM and CDR2 ANQGSEA. The CDR3 coding sequence is TGCAGCCGTATATTAGACCAAGAGACCCAGTATTTC. This sequence encodes CSRILDQETQYF.

Comments on this clonotype: The junction departs from the called germline gene at one end, perhaps through a read error. V is TRBV13 and J is TRBJ1-1; D is perhaps TRBD1 (6 bases). Germline V gene data show CDR1 as PRHDT and CDR2 as FYEKMQ (reference sequence). This CDR3 contains 17 residues. The CDR3 region has the DNA TGTGCCAGTAGCTTAGGAGGGTTCGGTATTGGGGGCACTGAAGCTTTATTT. This encodes CASSLGGFGIGGTEALF. Combining the CDR3 with reference TRBV13 and TRBJ1-1 gives the whole variable domain AAGVIQSPRHLIKEKRETATLKCYPIPRHDTVYWYQQGPGQDPQFLISFYEKMQSDKGSIPDRFSAQQFSDYHSELNMSSLELGDSALYFCASSLGGFGIGGTEALFGQGTRLTVV.

This clonotype was found once. Compared with germline, one end of the junction differs, possibly owing to a read error. The chain uses TRBV5-5 and TRBJ2-1; unclear D gene. CDR3 length equals 11 residues. Germline-derived CDR1 and CDR2 are SGHKS and YYEKEE (reference sequence). The CDR3 sequence is CTSSLLYEQFF. CDR3 in DNA: TGTACCAGCAGCTTGCTGTATGAGCAGTTCTTC.

To note about this clonotype: At one end the junction does not follow the germline gene, possibly because of a read error. The chain has TRBV28 and TRBJ2-1; 11 bases agree with TRBD2. The length of the CDR3 is 17 residues. The germline CDR1 and CDR2 sequences are MDHEN and SYDVKM. The CDR3 here is CANSRITSGRINNEQFF. The CDR3 coding sequence is TGTGCCAACAGCCGGATCACTAGCGGGAGAATTAACAATGAGCAATTCTTC.

This clonotype showed up many times. The CDR3 region is CASSLQVGSYEQYF. Written as DNA, the CDR3 is TGTGCCAGCAGTTTGCAGGTTGGCTCCTACGAGCAGTACTTC. The chain joins TRBV12-3 or TRBV12-4 to TRBJ2-7; D uncertain. CDR3 length equals 14 residues. V was pared by 3 bases and J by 0 bases, with 9 bases between.

This clonotype was observed at least ten times. The V call is TRBV21-1, the J call TRBJ2-1; the D call TRBD2 from the table was never checked on the DNA. TRBV21-1 is a documented pseudogene. The CDR3 is 15 amino acids. In DNA, the CDR3 is TGTGCCAGCAGCAAGTTTTTAGCGGGAGACAATGAGCAGTTCTTC. Translation: CASSKFLAGDNEQFF.

This clonotype has a count of ten or more. This chain uses TRBV7-9 with TRBJ2-2; D is uncertain. The V gene's germline CDR1 is SEHNR and CDR2 FQNEAQ (reference sequence). The CDR3 covers 15 residues. V was pared by 3 bases and J by 0 bases, with 8 bases between. In DNA, the CDR3 is TGTGCCAGCAGCTTTGAACGTGCGAACACCGGGGAGCTGTTTTTT. Protein sequence: CASSFERANTGELFF.

The chain has TRBV4-2 and TRBJ2-7; tentative D call: TRBD2 (5 bases). Per germline, CDR1 LGHNA and CDR2 YNFKEQ. CDR3 length: 16 amino acids. The ends were cut back, 0 bases at V and 11 bases at J, with 23 bases in the middle. The CDR3 sequence: CASSQDRTRGPEEKYF. CDR3 sequence (DNA): TGTGCCAGCAGCCAAGATCGGACGCGAGGGCCGGAGGAGAAGTACTTC.

This chain links TRBV5-5 with TRBJ2-1; D is unclear. Looked up from germline, CDR1 is SGHKS and CDR2 is YYEKEE (reference sequence). Trimming took 4 bases from V and 5 from J, leaving 13 bases between them. The CDR3 covers 14 residues. This CDR3 reads CASSPWVGNNEQFF. DNA of the CDR3: TGTGCCAGCAGCCCCTGGGTAGGGAACAATGAGCAGTTCTTC.

This clonotype was counted ten times or more. The rearrangement joins TRBV5-4 to TRBJ2-3, with D perhaps matching TRBD2 (5 bases). The length of the CDR3 is 15 residues. CDR1 and CDR2 (germline): SGHNT, YYREEE (reference sequence). Trimming stripped 1 base from V and 1 base from J, with 10 bases between. DNA of the CDR3: TGTGCCAGCAGCTTGTACGGGATAGGCACAGATACGCAGTATTTT. Protein: CASSLYGIGTDTQYF.

The rearrangement uses TRBV4-3 and TRBJ2-1, with D unresolved. From germline, CDR1 is LGHNA and CDR2 YSLEER. The CDR3 runs to 14 residues. This CDR3 reads CTGRHTELVNEQFF. In DNA, the CDR3 is TGCACCGGCAGACACACAGAGTTGGTCAATGAGCAGTTCTTC.

This clonotype turned up a few times. The chain carries TRBV21-1 and TRBJ1-1. TRBV21-1 is an annotated pseudogene. This CDR3 region has 14 residues. The chain's CDR3 is CASSFRHVNTEAFF. The CDR3 bases are TGTGCCAGCAGCTTCCGACACGTGAACACTGAAGCTTTCTTT.

This sequence joins TRBV6-2 or TRBV6-3 and TRBJ2-4; 7 bases agree with TRBD2. This CDR3 region has 18 residues. Per the germline V gene, CDR1 is MNHEY and CDR2 is SVGEGT. The V and J ends lost 5 bases and 0 bases, in that order; junction bases with no gene match: 13. The CDR3 region has the DNA TGTGCCAGCAGTCAATGTCCTAGCGGAAACATAGCCAAAAACATTCAGTACTTC. Translating it yields CASSQCPSGNIAKNIQYF.

Points on this clonotype: At one of its ends the junction is not consistent with the germline gene, which may arise from a read error. The gene calls are TRBV10-2 and TRBJ2-5, with D possibly TRBD2 on 5 matching bases. The CDR3 is 16 amino acids. Germline assignment: CDR1 WSHSY and CDR2 SAAADI. CDR3 amino acids: CATSGSGRTEQETQYF. Here the CDR3 DNA reads TGCGCCACCAGTGGGAGCGGAAGGACGGAGCAAGAGACCCAGTACTTC.

The CDR3 reads CASSQSGGSSGGEQYF. Here the CDR3 DNA reads TGCGCCAGCAGTCAGTCGGGCGGGAGCTCAGGGGGCGAGCAGTACTTC. The chain is built from TRBV23-1 and TRBJ2-7; possibly TRBD1 or TRBD2 for D (7 bases each). TRBV23-1 is flagged as an ORF with uncertain function. This CDR3 has 16 amino acids. V lost 3 bases to trimming and J lost 6 bases, with 21 bases between them.

The sample holds many counts of this clonotype. The gene calls are TRBV7-6 and TRBJ2-5; weak D call: TRBD1 (6 bases). Germline V gene data show CDR1 as SGHVS and CDR2 as FNYEAQ. V lost 4 bases and J 1 base, leaving 19 bases between the germline ends. The CDR3 length is 17 residues. CDR3 coding DNA: TGTGCCAGCAGCTCCAGTATACAGGGATCAGCCCAAGAGACCCAGTACTTC. Translated: CASSSSIQGSAQETQYF. Full variable domain (outside the CDR3, taken from reference TRBV7-6 and TRBJ2-5): GAGVSQSPRYKVTKRGQDVALRCDPISGHVSLYWYRQALGQGPEFLTYFNYEAQQDKSGLPNDRFSAERPEGSISTLTIQRTEQRDSAMYRCASSSSIQGSAQETQYFGPGTRLLVL.

Notes on this clonotype: This could be a read error, since a much larger clone is one nucleotide away. V usage is TRBV11-3 and J usage is TRBJ2-1; D is unresolved. V shed 0 bases and J shed 9 bases, with 12 bases lying between them. CDR1 SGHNT and CDR2 YENEEA come from the germline V gene. The CDR3 is 14 residues long. CDR3 bases: TGTGCCAGCAGCTTAGACGTCTCGAACGGTGAGCAGTTCTTC. Translated, it gives CASSLDVSNGEQFF. The full variable domain, completed using reference TRBV11-3 and TRBJ2-1, is EAGVVQSPRYKIIEKKQPVAFWCNPISGHNTLYWYLQNLGQGPELLIRYENEEAVDDSQLPKDRFSAERLKGVDSTLKIQPAELGDSAVYLCASSLDVSNGEQFFGPGTRLTVL.